Below are 27 T cell receptor beta chains sequenced from a single sample in a study of T cell responses to AZD1222 COVID-19 vaccine. Sequenced by immunoSEQ multiplex PCR; TCRdb stores in-frame clones only, minus some. This repertoire shows 90,000 to 150,000 clones, less than 90% found once; its top ten account for approximately 9.2%. The sequenced sample was peripheral blood, obtained on day 0 of AZD1222 vaccination. The receptors stem from an adult in good health.

In nucleotides, the CDR3 is TGTGCCAGCGGGAGCGAGTTCGGGCAGCCCCAGCATTTT. Its protein product is CASGSEFGQPQHF. J is TRBJ1-5 and V is TRBV12-3 or TRBV12-4; D unclear. Trimming pared 8 bases from V and 7 bases from J, leaving 15 bases between. The CDR3 length is 13 residues.

V and J are TRBV6-5 and TRBJ2-4; a weak D match, TRBD1 (5 bases). This CDR3 contains 15 residues. In germline, CDR1 is MNHEY, CDR2 SVGAGI. V was trimmed by 1 base and J by 5 bases, leaving 12 bases between them. Here the CDR3 reads CASSYWAGLQNIQYF. In nucleotides, the CDR3 is TGTGCCAGCAGTTACTGGGCAGGGTTGCAAAACATTCAGTACTTC.

The V gene is TRBV30, the J gene TRBJ1-1, with a tentative D call TRBD1 (5 bases). V dropped 1 base and J dropped 12 bases, with 18 bases sitting between them. This CDR3 region has 13 residues. Germline loops: CDR1 GTSNPN, CDR2 SVGIG (reference sequence). CDR3 residues: CAWSGIMGGATFF. CDR3 in DNA: TGTGCCTGGAGTGGGATTATGGGAGGGGCAACTTTCTTT.

This clone was detected once. The chain carries TRBV10-3 and TRBJ2-7; 9 bases are shared with TRBD1. CDR1 is ENHRY, CDR2 SYGVKD, per germline. V dropped 3 bases and J dropped 0; count of bases not matched to a gene: 6. This CDR3 comprises 16 residues. The CDR3 region has the DNA TGTGCCATCAGTGATGTTGGGGACAGGGCCTCCTACGAGCAGTACTTC. Protein: CAISDVGDRASYEQYF.

The CDR3 reads CASSAPPGAGDEQYF. The CDR3 DNA follows: TGTGCCAGCAGCGCACCCCCCGGGGCCGGGGACGAGCAGTACTTC. This chain uses TRBV5-6 with TRBJ2-7, with D tentatively TRBD1 or TRBD2 (5 bases each). Per germline, CDR1 SGHDT and CDR2 YYEEEE. The CDR3 runs to 15 residues. The V gene lost 4 bases and the J gene lost 5 bases, with 19 bases spanning the gap.

A few counts support this clone. CDR3 DNA sequence: TGCAGTGCTAGGAATGTGGGCGAGCAGTACTTC. Amino acid sequence: CSARNVGEQYF. The chain uses TRBV20-1 and TRBJ2-7; D is uncertain. This CDR3 has 11 amino acids. CDR1 is DFQATT, CDR2 SNEGSKA, per germline (reference sequence). V was cut by 3 bases and J by 6 bases, with 9 bases left in between.

This chain joins TRBV5-1 and TRBJ2-3; 8 nucleotides agree with TRBD2. Per germline, CDR1 SGHRS and CDR2 YFSETQ. The CDR3 is 14 residues long. The ends lost 5 bases at V and 6 bases at J; junction bases unmatched: 8. The CDR3 reads CASSPGTSSDTQYF. DNA for the CDR3: TGCGCCAGCAGTCCCGGGACTAGTTCGGATACGCAGTATTTT. The complete variable domain, with remaining parts taken from reference TRBV5-1 and TRBJ2-3, reads KAGVTQTPRYLIKTRGQQVTLSCSPISGHRSVSWYQQTPGQGLQFLFEYFSETQRNKGNFPGRFSGRQFSNSRSEMNVSTLELGDSALYLCASSPGTSSDTQYFGPGTRLTVL.

The J gene is TRBJ1-2, the V gene TRBV29-1; 9 nucleotides agree with TRBD1. J gave up 4 bases and V 5 bases, and 2 bases lay outside the gene matches. CDR1 is SQVTM and CDR2 is ANQGSEA in the germline V gene. CDR3 length: 12 amino acids. CDR3 sequence (DNA): TGCAGCGTTACAGGGGGCCGCTATGGCTACACCTTC. It codes for CSVTGGRYGYTF.

The CDR3 loop reads CASSLTSGSSYEQYF. The CDR3, as DNA: TGTGCCAGCAGTTTGACTAGCGGGAGCTCCTACGAGCAGTACTTC. The chain recombines TRBV7-2 with TRBJ2-7; 12 positions agree with TRBD2. Trimming at V came to 6 bases and at J to 0 bases, leaving 3 bases not matched to a gene. This CDR3 has 15 amino acids. Germline assignment: CDR1 SGHTA and CDR2 FQGNSA.

This chain uses TRBV6-1 with TRBJ1-3, with D perhaps matching TRBD1 (5 bases). Trimming removed 2 bases from V and 4 bases from J, with 9 bases in between. CDR1 and CDR2 (germline): MNHNS, SASEGT. This CDR3 is built from 14 residues. Here the CDR3 reads CASSELRGGNTIYF. The CDR3 bases are TGTGCCAGCAGTGAATTGAGGGGCGGAAACACCATATATTTT.

The J gene is TRBJ2-1, the V gene TRBV24-1; 16 bases match TRBD2. The germline CDR1 and CDR2 sequences are KGHDR and SFDVKD. V was clipped by 1 base and J by 6 bases; unmatched bases: 5. The CDR3 has 18 residues. The CDR3 coding sequence is TGTGCCACCAGTGATTTCCCCGGGACTAGCGGGAGGGCCAATGAGCAGTTCTTC. Its protein is CATSDFPGTSGRANEQFF.

The V call is TRBV11-1, the J call TRBJ1-6; D is undetermined. Looked up from germline, CDR1 is SGHAT and CDR2 is FQDESV (reference sequence). The CDR3 has 12 residues. Between the trimmed V and J ends, which lost 2 bases and 13 bases, there was a span of 9 bases. CDR3 amino acids: CASSLTRAPLHF. In DNA, the CDR3 is TGTGCCAGCAGCTTAACAAGGGCCCCCCTCCACTTT.

The chain uses TRBV5-1 and TRBJ2-1; D uncertain. CDR3 length: 13 residues. V was clipped by 0 bases and J by 8 bases, with 9 bases between them. CDR1 is SGHRS, CDR2 YFSETQ, per germline. In nucleotides, the CDR3 is TGCGCCAGCAGCTTGGCCCCGGTCGATGAGCAGTTCTTC. Amino acid sequence: CASSLAPVDEQFF.

The chain joins TRBV9 to TRBJ1-3; D ambiguous. Per germline, CDR1 SGDLS and CDR2 YYNGEE. The CDR3 totals 16 residues. Trimming took off 3 bases at V and 4 bases at J, with 17 bases between the two ends. The CDR3 region is CASSATVGEGGNTIYF. The CDR3 DNA sequence: TGTGCCAGCAGCGCCACCGTGGGAGAGGGCGGAAACACCATATATTTT.

The chain employs TRBV9 and TRBJ1-4, with D perhaps TRBD1 (5 bases). The CDR3 sequence is 13 residues long. Germline V lookup: CDR1 SGDLS, CDR2 YYNGEE. Trimming pared 4 bases from V and 12 bases from J, leaving 16 bases between. CDR3 DNA sequence: TGTGCCAGCAGCCCCGACATAGAGGGACAACTGTTTTTT. Its translation is CASSPDIEGQLFF.

Only a few counts were recorded for this clone. This sequence joins TRBV5-1 and TRBJ2-1, with 11 bases fitting TRBD2. This CDR3 has 18 residues. Germline V CDR1 and CDR2: SGHRS, YFSETQ. Losses at the gene ends were 4 bases for V and 3 bases for J; bases not matched to a gene: 12. The CDR3, as DNA: TGCGCCAGCAGCCACTTACTAGCGGGAGTTGTTTACTACAATGAGCAGTTCTTC. Its protein is CASSHLLAGVVYYNEQFF.

The chain employs TRBV30 and TRBJ2-7, with D hard to call. The length of the CDR3 is 12 residues. Trimming shortened V by 3 bases and J by 0 bases, and 6 bases separated the two germline ends. Looked up from germline, CDR1 is GTSNPN and CDR2 is SVGIG (reference sequence). CDR3 DNA sequence: TGTGCCTGGAGGCGGACCTCCTACGAGCAGTACTTC. Translated: CAWRRTSYEQYF.

The chain links TRBV5-1 to TRBJ2-3, with TRBD2 matching over 9 bases. CDR1 is SGHRS and CDR2 is YFSETQ in the germline V gene. The CDR3 sequence is 16 residues long. With V trimmed by 4 bases and J by 4 bases, 10 bases remained unmatched. The chain's CDR3 is CASSPLAGGQADTQYF. CDR3 coding DNA: TGCGCCAGCAGCCCTCTGGCGGGGGGGCAGGCAGATACGCAGTATTTT.

The genes are TRBV10-2 and TRBJ2-1; TRBD1 matches at 8 bases. This CDR3 comprises 13 residues. Germline V gene sequence: CDR1 WSHSY, CDR2 SAAADI. V shed 4 bases, J shed 4 bases, and the junction held 0 bases outside the gene matches. CDR3 in DNA: TGCGCCAGCAGTGGACAGGGGTACAATGAGCAGTTCTTC. This sequence encodes CASSGQGYNEQFF.

This chain joins TRBV4-2 and TRBJ2-1; D is perhaps TRBD2 (6 bases). Deletions cut 4 bases from V and 5 bases from J, with 12 bases between. CDR3 length: 14 amino acids. Germline loops: CDR1 LGHNA, CDR2 YNFKEQ. The CDR3 is CASSPGTVDNEQFF. The CDR3 DNA follows: TGTGCCAGCAGCCCTGGGACTGTAGACAATGAGCAGTTCTTC.

This chain uses TRBV5-6 with TRBJ1-1; 9 positions agree with TRBD1. This CDR3 is built from 16 residues. V shed 0 bases and J 4 bases; nucleotides not matched to a gene: 7. Germline CDR1 reads SGHDT; CDR2 reads YYEEEE. CDR3 sequence (DNA): TGTGCCAGCAGCTTGGCGGGACAGGGCATATCCACTGAAGCTTTCTTT. Its protein product is CASSLAGQGISTEAFF.

This chain joins TRBV2 and TRBJ2-7, with D perhaps matching TRBD1 (6 bases). Germline-derived CDR1 and CDR2 are SNHLY and FYNNEI. This CDR3 is 14 amino acids long. The V gene lost 5 bases and the J gene lost 5 bases, with 16 bases spanning the gap. The CDR3: CASSRDNVADEQYF. The CDR3 DNA reads TGTGCCAGCAGTCGGGACAACGTGGCCGACGAGCAGTACTTC. The full variable domain, its missing parts supplied by reference TRBV2 and TRBJ2-7, is EPEVTQTPSHQVTQMGQEVILRCVPISNHLYFYWYRQILGQKVEFLVSFYNNEISEKSEIFDDQFSVERPDGSNFTLKIRSTKLEDSAMYFCASSRDNVADEQYFGPGTRLTVT.

This chain uses TRBV7-8 with TRBJ1-2, with a tentative D call TRBD1 (5 bases). Trimming shortened V by 1 base and J by 12 bases, and 15 bases separated the two germline ends. Germline V CDR1 and CDR2: SGHVS, FQNEAQ. This CDR3 has 13 amino acids. In nucleotides, the CDR3 is TGTGCCAGCAGCTTAGTTGACAGTTCGGTCCACACCTTC. It codes for CASSLVDSSVHTF.

The count of this clone is one. V usage is TRBV4-3 and J usage is TRBJ1-1; 7 nucleotides match TRBD1. CDR3 length equals 14 residues. Trimming removed 4 bases from V and 4 bases from J; junction bases left unmatched: 6. CDR1 LGHNA and CDR2 YSLEER come from the germline V gene. The CDR3 loop reads CASSRAGGATEAFF. CDR3 sequence (DNA): TGCGCCAGCAGCCGGGCAGGGGGTGCCACTGAAGCTTTCTTT.

The gene calls are TRBV29-1 and TRBJ1-1, with a weak D call TRBD1 (5 bases). Trimming removed 7 bases at V and 5 bases at J, with 17 bases between. Germline assignment: CDR1 SQVTM and CDR2 ANQGSEA. The CDR3 sequence is 13 residues long. CDR3 sequence reads: CSASAGAKTEAFF. As DNA, the CDR3 is TGCAGCGCAAGTGCCGGGGCAAAAACTGAAGCTTTCTTT. The full variable domain, in which reference TRBV29-1 and TRBJ1-1 provide the parts outside the CDR3, is SAVISQKPSRDICQRGTSLTIQCQVDSQVTMMFWYRQQPGQSLTLIATANQGSEATYESGFVIDKFPISRPNLTFSTLTVSNMSPEDSSIYLCSASAGAKTEAFFGQGTRLTVV.

This sequence joins TRBV5-1 and TRBJ2-6; possible D gene TRBD1, 6 bases. Germline lookup yields CDR1 SGHRS and CDR2 YFSETQ. This CDR3 has 17 residues. V lost 1 base to trimming and J lost 1 base, with 12 bases between them. CDR3: CASSLLGATSGANVLTF. In DNA form, the CDR3 reads TGCGCCAGCAGCTTGCTGGGGGCCACTTCTGGGGCCAACGTCCTGACTTTC.

This sequence joins TRBV6-5 and TRBJ1-2; no clear D gene. With 6 bases removed from V and 4 bases from J, the gap between germline ends came to 18 bases. The CDR3 totals 15 residues. Germline V gene sequence: CDR1 MNHEY, CDR2 SVGAGI. CDR3 loop: CASSPTAGVGYGYTF. DNA for the CDR3: TGTGCCAGCAGCCCCACCGCGGGAGTTGGCTATGGCTACACCTTC.